One and the same sample provided the 27 T cell receptor beta chains below, sequenced in a study of blood T cell repertoires in COVID-19. Repertoires were generated with immunoSEQ multiplex PCR, while TCRdb's copy carries only in-frame clones and drops some. The sample shows 250,000 to 350,000 clones, around 89% of them seen only once. Specimen: PBMCs or T cells enriched from blood (not recorded which). Receptor source: a woman aged 18-30 years with acute COVID-19.

V and J are TRBV10-3 and TRBJ2-7, with 9 bases that match TRBD1. The CDR3 spans 15 residues. V dropped 5 bases and J dropped 2; count of bases not matched to a gene: 7. Germline values: CDR1 ENHRY, CDR2 SYGVKD. This chain's CDR3 is CAISRSGTGTYEQYF. DNA of the CDR3: TGTGCCATCAGTCGTTCTGGGACAGGGACCTACGAGCAGTACTTC.

The chain carries TRBV19 and TRBJ1-2; 7 nucleotides line up with TRBD1. The germline V gene encodes CDR1 LNHDA and CDR2 SQIVND (reference sequence). The length of the CDR3 is 14 residues. Unmatched junction bases numbered 8, after V lost 0 bases and J lost 10 bases. The CDR3 DNA reads TGTGCCAGTAGTATAGATCCTGACAGGGAAGTCTACACCTTC. Its translation is CASSIDPDREVYTF.

This chain joins TRBV9 and TRBJ2-7; TRBD2 aligns across 8 bases. Per germline, CDR1 SGDLS and CDR2 YYNGEE. CDR3 size: 17 residues. The J segment lost 0 bases and the V segment lost 4 bases, leaving 12 bases of the junction unmatched. The chain's CDR3 is CASSPGGAGVSSYEQYF. As DNA, the CDR3 is TGTGCCAGCAGCCCCGGGGGGGCGGGGGTTAGCTCCTACGAGCAGTACTTC.

The J gene is TRBJ1-5, the V gene TRBV6-2 or TRBV6-3; a weak D match, TRBD1 (5 bases). V dropped 2 bases and J dropped 0 bases, with 11 bases sitting between them. The V gene's germline CDR1 is MNHEY and CDR2 SVGEGT. This CDR3 is built from 16 residues. Here the CDR3 reads CASSYPGTYSNQPQHF. The CDR3, as DNA: TGTGCCAGCAGTTACCCTGGGACTTATAGCAATCAGCCCCAGCATTTT.

The genes are TRBV18 and TRBJ1-6; no firm D call. Germline V gene data show CDR1 as KGHSH and CDR2 as LQKENI. V was shortened by 6 bases and J by 4 bases, with 16 bases between the two germline ends. The CDR3 runs to 16 residues. This CDR3 is CASSRGEGVYNSPLHF. The CDR3, as DNA: TGTGCCAGCTCCCGGGGAGAGGGAGTATATAATTCACCCCTCCACTTT. The full variable domain, its missing parts supplied by reference TRBV18 and TRBJ1-6, is NAGVMQNPRHLVRRRGQEARLRCSPMKGHSHVYWYRQLPEEGLKFMVYLQKENIIDESGMPKERFSAEFPKEGPSILRIQQVVRGDSAAYFCASSRGEGVYNSPLHFGNGTRLTVT.

The chain links TRBV7-9 to TRBJ1-1, with a weak D call TRBD1 (5 bases). The germline V gene has CDR1 SEHNR and CDR2 FQNEAQ (reference sequence). The CDR3 contains 12 residues. V lost 6 bases, J lost 10 bases, and 15 bases lay in between. CDR3 nucleotides: TGTGCCAGCAGAGAGGTCATCCAGGGAGCTTTCTTT. Amino acid sequence: CASREVIQGAFF.

The rearrangement uses TRBV5-8 and TRBJ2-6; D remains ambiguous. The CDR3 is 16 residues long. The ends were cut back, 0 bases at V and 0 bases at J, with 7 bases in the middle. CDR1 SGHTS and CDR2 YDEGEE come from the germline V gene. The CDR3 reads CASSLDTGSGANVLTF. Here the CDR3 DNA reads TGTGCCAGCAGCTTGGATACGGGCTCTGGGGCCAACGTCCTGACTTTC.

The gene calls are TRBV10-3 and TRBJ2-2; a weak D match, TRBD1 (6 bases). V was pared by 3 bases and J by 6 bases, with 17 bases between. Per germline, CDR1 ENHRY and CDR2 SYGVKD. The CDR3 covers 16 residues. CDR3 amino acids: CAISDRGEGDAGELFF. The DNA of the CDR3 is TGTGCCATCAGTGACCGGGGCGAGGGGGACGCCGGGGAGCTGTTTTTT.

This clone was picked up one time. The chain recombines TRBV29-1 with TRBJ1-4; D is perhaps TRBD1 (5 bases). The CDR3 totals 13 residues. The germline V gene encodes CDR1 SQVTM and CDR2 ANQGSEA. V was trimmed by 3 bases and J by 4 bases, leaving 9 bases between them. The CDR3 sequence is CSVDVGLNEKLFF. The CDR3, as DNA: TGCAGCGTTGACGTGGGGCTTAATGAAAAACTGTTTTTT.

V gene TRBV25-1 combines with J gene TRBJ2-7; D possibly corresponds to TRBD2 (6 bases). The CDR3 extends over 13 amino acids. The V gene lost 7 bases and the J gene lost 4 bases, with 14 bases spanning the gap. Germline-derived CDR1 and CDR2 are MGHDK and SYGVNS. The CDR3, as DNA: TGTGCCAGCAAGGGACTTCTAGGATACGAGCAGTACTTC. Translated, it gives CASKGLLGYEQYF.

The chain combines TRBV11-2 with TRBJ1-1; 11 bases align to TRBD1. V was pared by 2 bases and J by 11 bases, with 19 bases of the junction left unmatched. Germline V CDR1 and CDR2: SGHAT, FQNNGV. The CDR3 is made up of 18 amino acids. As DNA, the CDR3 is TGTGCCAGCAGCTTAAAGGCGCCAACCGGGACAGGGGGAGGTTGGGCTTTCTTT. Translating gives CASSLKAPTGTGGGWAFF.

J is TRBJ2-1 and V is TRBV27; TRBD2 matches at 10 bases. V lost 5 bases, J lost 3 bases, and 7 bases stayed unmatched. Germline lookup yields CDR1 MNHEY and CDR2 SMNVEV (reference sequence). The CDR3 loop spans 16 amino acids. For the CDR3, the DNA is TGTGCCAGCAGTCCGAAACTAGCGGGATACTACAATGAGCAGTTCTTC. Amino acids: CASSPKLAGYYNEQFF.

The chain joins TRBV30 to TRBJ2-3; a weak D match, TRBD1 (5 bases). CDR3 size: 14 residues. CDR1 and CDR2 from the germline V gene are GTSNPN and SVGIG (reference sequence). Trimming cost V 2 bases and J 2 bases, with 11 bases left between them. The CDR3 bases are TGTGCCTGGAGTCCGACAGTCACCACAGATACGCAGTATTTT. Translating gives CAWSPTVTTDTQYF.

The V and J genes are TRBV18 and TRBJ1-3; the match to TRBD1 covers 12 bases. The ends lost 4 bases at V and 3 bases at J; junction bases unmatched: 7. Looked up from germline, CDR1 is KGHSH and CDR2 is LQKENI. This CDR3 is 17 amino acids long. The CDR3: CASSRSGTGGGGNTIYF. CDR3 coding DNA: TGTGCCAGCTCACGATCCGGGACAGGGGGCGGTGGAAACACCATATATTTT.

V gene TRBV28 combines with J gene TRBJ1-6, with D tentatively TRBD1 (5 bases). Looked up from germline, CDR1 is MDHEN and CDR2 is SYDVKM. Between the trimmed V and J ends, which lost 9 bases and 9 bases, there was a span of 21 bases. The CDR3 covers 15 residues. The CDR3 region is CASHWRPREGSPLHF. The CDR3 DNA sequence: TGTGCCAGTCATTGGAGACCCAGGGAGGGTTCACCCCTCCACTTT.

The chain links TRBV2 to TRBJ2-1; 7 positions agree with TRBD1. CDR3 length: 14 residues. V gave up 9 bases and J gave up 0 bases; unmatched junction bases: 5. Looked up from germline, CDR1 is SNHLY and CDR2 is FYNNEI. For the CDR3, the DNA is TGTGCCAGTAGGGGACAGAGCTCCTACAATGAGCAGTTCTTC. This codes for CASRGQSSYNEQFF.

The chain joins TRBV24-1 to TRBJ1-2, with D hard to call. The CDR3 is 17 residues long. The germline V gene encodes CDR1 KGHDR and CDR2 SFDVKD. V was shortened by 2 bases and J by 3 bases, with 18 bases between the two germline ends. CDR3 bases: TGTGCCACCAGTGATTCCTCGACCCGGGGTTGGGACTATGGCTACACCTTC. This translates into CATSDSSTRGWDYGYTF.

V usage is TRBV7-9 and J usage is TRBJ1-1; 8 positions match TRBD1. The germline gives CDR1 SEHNR, CDR2 FQNEAQ (reference sequence). The CDR3 spans 16 residues. The ends lost 4 bases at V and 0 bases at J; junction bases unmatched: 7. CDR3 loop: CASSSRQGLMNTEAFF. In DNA, the CDR3 is TGTGCCAGCAGCTCGCGACAGGGGTTGATGAACACTGAAGCTTTCTTT.

The chain has TRBV9 and TRBJ1-1, with 7 bases fitting TRBD1. V trimming: 4 bases; J trimming: 0 bases; junction bases outside the gene matches: 18. CDR1 is SGDLS, CDR2 YYNGEE, per germline. This CDR3 has 19 amino acids. The CDR3 protein is CASSKGQADSPLMNTEAFF. The CDR3, as DNA: TGTGCCAGCAGCAAAGGACAGGCCGATTCCCCTCTAATGAACACTGAAGCTTTCTTT. The full variable domain, with the rest looked up from reference TRBV9 and TRBJ1-1, is DSGVTQTPKHLITATGQRVTLRCSPRSGDLSVYWYQQSLDQGLQFLIQYYNGEERAKGNILERFSAQQFPDLHSELNLSSLELGDSALYFCASSKGQADSPLMNTEAFFGQGTRLTVV.

This clone has just a few counts. J is TRBJ2-1 and V is TRBV7-8; 7 bases line up with TRBD2. Germline CDR1 reads SGHVS; CDR2 reads FQNEAQ. Trimming took 5 bases from V and 8 from J; bases not matched to a gene: 12. CDR3 length: 15 amino acids. DNA for the CDR3: TGTGCCAGCAGCCCAATCCGGACTAGTTTCGATGAGCAGTTCTTC. It codes for CASSPIRTSFDEQFF.

The chain carries TRBV30 and TRBJ2-7; 11 nucleotides match TRBD2. This CDR3 has 14 residues. J lost 7 bases, V lost 3 bases, and 8 bases had no gene match. The germline V gene has CDR1 GTSNPN and CDR2 SVGIG (reference sequence). The CDR3 DNA is TGTGCCTGGAGATGGTCTAGCGGGAGGTATGAGCAGTACTTC. Its protein product is CAWRWSSGRYEQYF.

J is TRBJ2-5 and V is TRBV4-1; 15 bases fit TRBD2. CDR1 and CDR2 from the germline V gene are MGHRA and YSYEKL. The CDR3 sequence is 17 residues long. J was trimmed by 4 bases and V by 0 bases; bases with no gene match: 3. The CDR3 loop reads CASSQDGLAGGRETQYF. In DNA form, the CDR3 reads TGCGCCAGCAGCCAAGACGGACTAGCGGGAGGGCGAGAGACCCAGTACTTC.

The V call is TRBV3-1 (or the pseudogene TRBV3-2), the J call TRBJ2-1; 10 nucleotides align to TRBD2. Germline trimming cut 6 bases from V and 9 bases from J; bases unmatched to any gene: 8. The germline V gene has CDR1 LGHDT and CDR2 YNNKEL (reference sequence). This CDR3 spans 14 amino acids. Here the CDR3 reads CASRLLAGTREQFF. In nucleotides, the CDR3 is TGTGCCAGCAGATTACTAGCGGGGACTCGTGAGCAGTTCTTC.

J is TRBJ1-2 and V is TRBV9; D remains ambiguous. The germline V and J ends were trimmed by 8 bases and 4 bases, with 21 bases remaining between them. CDR1 and CDR2 (germline): SGDLS, YYNGEE. This CDR3 is 15 amino acids long. The chain's CDR3 is CASTLDTRGLYGYTF. DNA for the CDR3: TGTGCCAGTACCCTTGACACCCGAGGGCTCTATGGCTACACCTTC.

This clone came up a few times. The chain is built from TRBV7-2 and TRBJ2-7; 9 bases fit TRBD2. The CDR3 runs 14 residues. Germline V lookup: CDR1 SGHTA, CDR2 FQGNSA. The trim removed 5 bases at V and 0 bases at J, leaving 2 bases unmatched. CDR3 in DNA: TGTGCCAGCAGCCGGACTAGCGTCTCCTACGAGCAGTACTTC. It yields the protein CASSRTSVSYEQYF.

The chain recombines TRBV24-1 with TRBJ2-2; TRBD1 might be the D (5 bases). V lost 3 bases and J lost 1, with 8 bases in between. The CDR3 contains 15 residues. Germline lookup yields CDR1 KGHDR and CDR2 SFDVKD. CDR3 sequence (DNA): TGTGCCACCAGTGATACCAGGGTGAACACCGGGGAGCTGTTTTTT. It translates to CATSDTRVNTGELFF.

The V gene is TRBV2, the J gene TRBJ1-2, with unresolved D. From germline, CDR1 is SNHLY and CDR2 FYNNEI. The CDR3 extends over 11 amino acids. V was shortened by 4 bases and J by 8 bases, with 8 bases between the two germline ends. Here the CDR3 reads CASSGEEGYTF. Written as DNA, the CDR3 is TGTGCCAGCAGTGGAGAGGAGGGCTACACCTTC.